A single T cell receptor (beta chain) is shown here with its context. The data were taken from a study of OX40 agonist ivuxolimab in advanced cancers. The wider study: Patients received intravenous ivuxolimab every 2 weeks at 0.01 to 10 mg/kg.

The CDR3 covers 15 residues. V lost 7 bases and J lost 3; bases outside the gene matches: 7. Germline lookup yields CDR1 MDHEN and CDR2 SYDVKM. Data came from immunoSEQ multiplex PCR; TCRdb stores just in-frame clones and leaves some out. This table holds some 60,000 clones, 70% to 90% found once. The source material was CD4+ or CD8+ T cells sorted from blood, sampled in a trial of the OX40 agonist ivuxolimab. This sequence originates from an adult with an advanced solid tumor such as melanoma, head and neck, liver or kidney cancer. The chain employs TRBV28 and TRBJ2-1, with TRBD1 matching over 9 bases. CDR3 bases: TGTGCCAGCAAAAAGAGACAGGGGGACTACAATGAGCAGTTCTTC. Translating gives CASKKRQGDYNEQFF.